This T cell receptor (beta chain) is from a study of cytotoxic CD8 clonotypes in ibrutinib-treated CLL. Study results and limitations: With treatment, public clonotypes, which were uncommon, either contracted or remained stable.

On this clone itself: The antigen remains undetermined.

Clones were sequenced by immunoSEQ multiplex PCR, and TCRdb holds only the in-frame ones, with some missing. The sample consists of roughly 220,000 clones, about four fifths of them appearing once. The CDR3 is 12 amino acids. V lost 0 bases and J lost 8, with 7 bases in between. From germline, CDR1 is PRHDT and CDR2 FYEKMQ (reference sequence). This sample comprised PBMCs, obtained after 12 months of ibrutinib treatment. The TCR originated in a human donor with chronic lymphocytic leukemia. The chain uses TRBV13 and TRBJ1-2; D remains unclear. Written as DNA, the CDR3 is TGTGCCAGCAGCTTAGGGTCTCTAGGCTACACCTTC. Translation: CASSLGSLGYTF.